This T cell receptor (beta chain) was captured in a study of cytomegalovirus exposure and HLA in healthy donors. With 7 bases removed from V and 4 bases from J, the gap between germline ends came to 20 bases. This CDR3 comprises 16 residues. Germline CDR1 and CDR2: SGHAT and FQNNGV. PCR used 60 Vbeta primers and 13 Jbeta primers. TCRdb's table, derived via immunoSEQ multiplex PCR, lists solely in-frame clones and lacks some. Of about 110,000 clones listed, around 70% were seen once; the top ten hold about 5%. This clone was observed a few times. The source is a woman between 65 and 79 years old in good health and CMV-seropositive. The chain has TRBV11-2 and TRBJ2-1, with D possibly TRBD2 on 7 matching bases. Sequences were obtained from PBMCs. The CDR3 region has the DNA TGTGCCAGCACCCTAGGCCGGGGGGCCCAATACAATGAGCAGTTCTTC. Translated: CASTLGRGAQYNEQFF.